These 14 T cell receptor beta chains originate from one sample sequenced in a study of cytomegalovirus exposure and HLA in healthy donors. Primers for the PCR totalled 60 Vbeta and 13 Jbeta. Sequencing used immunoSEQ multiplex PCR; TCRdb keeps in-frame clones, though not all of them. The table records around 110,000 clones, around a tenth of them present only once. Sequencing was done on a sample of PBMCs. The receptors shown here come from a man in his thirties or forties in good health and CMV-seronegative.

This clone showed up just a few times. CDR3 amino acids: CASSQDLSKGQPQHF. The CDR3 DNA sequence: TGTGCCAGCAGTCAGGACTTATCAAAAGGTCAGCCCCAGCATTTT. The chain recombines TRBV27 with TRBJ1-5; D unresolved. The CDR3 is 15 amino acids. With 5 bases removed from V and 6 bases from J, the gap between germline ends came to 17 bases. CDR1 MNHEY and CDR2 SMNVEV come from the germline V gene (reference sequence).

This clone was detected only a few times. The rearrangement uses TRBV14 and TRBJ2-3, with unresolved D. V shed 0 bases and J shed 5 bases, with 6 bases lying between them. CDR3 length: 13 amino acids. Germline loops: CDR1 SGHDN, CDR2 FVKESK. CDR3 loop: CASSQDVIDTQYF. As DNA, the CDR3 is TGTGCCAGCAGCCAAGATGTCATAGATACGCAGTATTTT.

V usage is TRBV9 and J usage is TRBJ2-2; D is ambiguous. This CDR3 has 15 amino acids. V lost 0 bases, J lost 7 bases, and 13 bases lay in between. CDR1 SGDLS and CDR2 YYNGEE come from the germline V gene. The DNA of the CDR3 is TGTGCCAGCAGCGTAGGCGGCAGTTCTGTCGGGGAGCTGTTTTTT. Translation: CASSVGGSSVGELFF. Filled out from reference TRBV9 and TRBJ2-2, the complete variable domain reads DSGVTQTPKHLITATGQRVTLRCSPRSGDLSVYWYQQSLDQGLQFLIQYYNGEERAKGNILERFSAQQFPDLHSELNLSSLELGDSALYFCASSVGGSSVGELFFGEGSRLTVL.

This clone was counted a few times. This chain uses TRBV2 with TRBJ2-7; tentatively, D is TRBD1 (6 bases). The V and J ends lost 6 bases and 0 bases respectively, with 12 bases between them. CDR1 and CDR2 from the germline V gene are SNHLY and FYNNEI. CDR3 length equals 14 residues. CDR3 loop: CASSGDRSSYEQYF. DNA of the CDR3: TGTGCCAGCAGCGGTGACAGGAGCTCCTACGAGCAGTACTTC.

V and J are TRBV18 and TRBJ2-2, with TRBD1 as a possible D gene (6 bases). V gave up 3 bases and J gave up 4 bases, with 9 bases separating them. The CDR3 sequence is 14 residues long. CDR1 is KGHSH and CDR2 is LQKENI in the germline V gene. The CDR3 reads CASSPPGVTGELFF. The DNA of the CDR3 is TGTGCCAGCTCACCCCCAGGGGTCACCGGGGAGCTGTTTTTT.

V gene TRBV5-1 combines with J gene TRBJ2-7, with 9 bases that match TRBD1. Germline CDR1 and CDR2: SGHRS and YFSETQ. This CDR3 is 15 amino acids long. Germline trimming cut 4 bases from V and 5 bases from J; bases unmatched to any gene: 10. The CDR3 region has the DNA TGCGCCAGCAGCAGCCCCGGGACAGGGCCGAACGAGCAGTACTTC. Translation gives CASSSPGTGPNEQYF.

This clone was recorded a few times. The rearrangement uses TRBV5-6 and TRBJ1-1; D uncertain. Germline V lookup: CDR1 SGHDT, CDR2 YYEEEE. V was trimmed by 5 bases and J by 0 bases, leaving 17 bases between them. This CDR3 region has 16 residues. This CDR3 reads CASSPPARFVNTEAFF. The CDR3 DNA follows: TGTGCCAGCAGTCCCCCCGCTAGGTTCGTGAACACTGAAGCTTTCTTT.

This sequence joins TRBV19 and TRBJ1-5; D perhaps matches TRBD1 (5 bases). Germline assignment: CDR1 LNHDA and CDR2 SQIVND (reference sequence). V gave up 4 bases and J gave up 7 bases, with 14 bases separating them. The CDR3 runs to 14 residues. This CDR3 reads CASSTRGGEQPQHF. As DNA, the CDR3 is TGTGCCAGTAGTACCCGGGGAGGGGAGCAGCCCCAGCATTTT.

This clone has just a few counts. V usage is TRBV7-2 and J usage is TRBJ2-5, with D perhaps TRBD2 (5 bases). Trimming removed 1 base from V and 5 bases from J, with 11 bases in between. The CDR3 covers 14 residues. Germline V gene lookup returns CDR1 SGHTA and CDR2 FQGNSA. CDR3 in DNA: TGTGCCAGCAGCTTAGGGCAGCTAGCTGAGACCCAGTACTTC. Protein product: CASSLGQLAETQYF.

There are a few counts of this clone. CDR3 loop: CASSVVRTGELFF. The CDR3 nucleotides read TGTGCCAGCAGCGTTGTCAGAACCGGGGAGCTGTTTTTT. The J gene is TRBJ2-2, the V gene TRBV9; D gene uncertain. Trimming took 2 bases from V and 5 from J, leaving 7 bases between them. This CDR3 region has 13 residues. CDR1 and CDR2 from the germline V gene are SGDLS and YYNGEE.

The CDR3 DNA reads TGTGCCAGCAGCTTGCCGGGGGGGGCCAACGTCCTGACTTTC. Protein sequence: CASSLPGGANVLTF. The rearrangement joins TRBV7-8 to TRBJ2-6; D might be TRBD2 (5 bases). From germline, CDR1 is SGHVS and CDR2 FQNEAQ. The CDR3 is made up of 14 amino acids. Trimming left V 3 bases short and J 4 bases short, with 7 bases between.

The CDR3 DNA reads as TGTGCCAGCAGCTTGTTAGAAAAAGACAATGAGCAGTTCTTC. This sequence encodes CASSLLEKDNEQFF. The chain is built from TRBV5-4 and TRBJ2-1; D not resolved. The germline CDR1 and CDR2 sequences are SGHNT and YYREEE (reference sequence). V was cut by 1 base and J by 5 bases, with 10 bases left in between. This CDR3 region has 14 residues.

The table lists this clone with a few counts. The rearrangement joins TRBV7-9 to TRBJ2-7; 8 bases are a match to TRBD1. Germline values: CDR1 SEHNR, CDR2 FQNEAQ (reference sequence). CDR3 length: 14 residues. The junction had 4 bases not matched to a gene; V was cut back by 5 bases and J by 1 base. The DNA of the CDR3 is TGTGCCAGCAGCCCGTGGACAGGGTCCTACGAGCAGTACTTC. Translation gives CASSPWTGSYEQYF.

The chain employs TRBV6-5 and TRBJ2-2; possible D gene TRBD2, 6 bases. Deletions cut 5 bases from V and 6 bases from J, with 13 bases between. Looked up from germline, CDR1 is MNHEY and CDR2 is SVGAGI. This CDR3 region has 14 residues. The DNA of the CDR3 is TGTGCCAGCAGTCGGCCGGGGGTCCCCGGGGAGCTGTTTTTT. Its translation: CASSRPGVPGELFF.